Shown below are 24 T cell receptor beta chains from a single sample sequenced in a study of blood T cell repertoires in COVID-19. Profiled with immunoSEQ multiplex PCR; TCRdb holds only in-frame clones, not every one. The data contain approximately 130,000 clones, approximately 80% of them singletons. The sample taken for sequencing was peripheral blood. The source is a human donor in a cohort sampled during active COVID-19.

This clone showed up just once. The chain has TRBV6-1 and TRBJ2-7; 12 nucleotides match TRBD2. This CDR3 is built from 16 residues. The V and J ends lost 1 base and 2 bases, in that order; junction bases with no gene match: 3. In germline, CDR1 is MNHNS, CDR2 SASEGT. This CDR3 reads CASSEVLAGGTYEQYF. The CDR3 bases are TGTGCCAGCAGTGAAGTCCTAGCGGGGGGGACCTACGAGCAGTACTTC.

The rearrangement joins TRBV10-3 to TRBJ2-1; TRBD2 matches 13 bases. This CDR3 has 17 amino acids. Germline assignment: CDR1 ENHRY and CDR2 SYGVKD. Trimming cost V 7 bases and J 1 base; bases outside gene matches: 7. CDR3 loop: CAIKGLAGAVSYNEQFF. The DNA for the CDR3 is TGTGCCATCAAAGGACTAGCGGGGGCCGTTTCCTACAATGAGCAGTTCTTC.

The sample holds a few counts of this clone. J is TRBJ2-5 and V is TRBV5-6, with D perhaps TRBD2 (6 bases). The V gene lost 3 bases and the J gene lost 0 bases, with 12 bases spanning the gap. The germline V gene has CDR1 SGHDT and CDR2 YYEEEE. This CDR3 spans 15 amino acids. In DNA, the CDR3 is TGTGCCAGCAGCTCTGGACGGGGGTACCAAGAGACCCAGTACTTC. This gives the protein CASSSGRGYQETQYF.

The CDR3 loop reads CASSPRDYTPYEQYF. In nucleotides, the CDR3 is TGTGCCAGCAGCCCCCGGGACTACACACCCTACGAGCAGTACTTC. This chain links TRBV7-2 with TRBJ2-7, with TRBD2 matching over 7 bases. The CDR3 has 15 amino acids. V was clipped by 5 bases and J by 2 bases; unmatched bases: 9. Germline CDR1 and CDR2: SGHTA and FQGNSA.

The gene calls are TRBV3-1 (or the pseudogene TRBV3-2) and TRBJ2-2; 9 nucleotides match TRBD1. With 4 bases clipped from V and 6 bases from J, the junction kept 3 bases outside the gene matches. The CDR3 consists of 14 residues. CDR1 is LGHDT, CDR2 YNNKEL, per germline (reference sequence). The CDR3 region has the DNA TGTGCCAGCAGCCCATACAGGGGGCCCGGGGAGCTGTTTTTT. Translation gives CASSPYRGPGELFF.

The chain joins TRBV7-2 to TRBJ1-4, with D perhaps TRBD1 (5 bases). The CDR3 contains 15 residues. The germline gives CDR1 SGHTA, CDR2 FQGNSA. Deletions cut 8 bases from V and 0 bases from J, with 13 bases between. The CDR3 sequence: CASRPGGTTNEKLFF. For the CDR3, the DNA is TGTGCCAGCCGCCCCGGGGGGACAACTAATGAAAAACTGTTTTTT.

V gene TRBV18 combines with J gene TRBJ2-2; 8 positions match TRBD2. This CDR3 region has 17 residues. Germline assignment: CDR1 KGHSH and CDR2 LQKENI. V lost 4 bases and J lost 1; bases outside the gene matches: 8. The chain's CDR3 is CASSRSLAGLNTGELFF. DNA for the CDR3: TGTGCCAGCTCACGGAGCTTAGCGGGGCTGAACACCGGGGAGCTGTTTTTT.

The chain carries TRBV28 and TRBJ1-5; 9 bases agree with TRBD1. V dropped 4 bases and J dropped 6; count of bases not matched to a gene: 7. CDR1 MDHEN and CDR2 SYDVKM come from the germline V gene. The CDR3 loop spans 15 amino acids. The chain's CDR3 is CASSSQGASVQPQHF. The CDR3 nucleotides read TGTGCCAGCAGTTCACAGGGGGCGTCGGTTCAGCCCCAGCATTTT.

This clone showed up just a few times. V is TRBV7-2 and J is TRBJ2-5; D is unresolved. Germline V lookup: CDR1 SGHTA, CDR2 FQGNSA. This CDR3 has 15 amino acids. V gave up 1 base and J gave up 2 bases, with 11 bases separating them. The CDR3 loop reads CASSLGLWAQETQYF. The DNA of the CDR3 is TGTGCCAGCAGCTTAGGCCTCTGGGCTCAAGAGACCCAGTACTTC.

This clone was seen ten or more times. This rearrangement joins TRBV28 to TRBJ2-7; TRBD1 might be the D (6 bases). Trimming took 6 bases from V and 2 from J, leaving 17 bases between them. The CDR3 runs 15 residues. The germline CDR1 and CDR2 sequences are MDHEN and SYDVKM. This CDR3 is CASSPPGDGAYEQYF. DNA of the CDR3: TGTGCCAGCAGCCCCCCAGGGGACGGAGCCTACGAGCAGTACTTC.

This rearrangement joins TRBV6-2 or TRBV6-3 to TRBJ1-2; 8 bases are a match to TRBD1. The CDR3 is 15 amino acids. With 2 bases clipped from V and 4 bases from J, the junction kept 6 bases outside the gene matches. Looked up from germline, CDR1 is MNHEY and CDR2 is SVGEGT. The CDR3 nucleotides read TGTGCCAGCAGTTACGGACAGGGTACGTCCTATGGCTACACCTTC. Translating it yields CASSYGQGTSYGYTF.

The chain recombines TRBV7-9 with TRBJ1-1; perhaps TRBD1 as D (6 bases). Trimming pared 7 bases from V and 1 base from J, leaving 13 bases between. The V gene's germline CDR1 is SEHNR and CDR2 FQNEAQ (reference sequence). The CDR3 runs to 14 residues. The CDR3: CASNRQASNTEAFF. The CDR3, as DNA: TGTGCCAGCAACCGACAGGCCTCGAACACTGAAGCTTTCTTT.

The chain is built from TRBV18 and TRBJ1-1; D gene uncertain. Trimming removed 0 bases at V and 1 base at J, with 6 bases between. The germline V gene encodes CDR1 KGHSH and CDR2 LQKENI. The CDR3 sequence is 14 residues long. CDR3 sequence: CASSPPSQNTEAFF. The DNA of the CDR3 is TGTGCCAGCTCACCACCGTCACAGAACACTGAAGCTTTCTTT.

The rearrangement links TRBV5-6 to TRBJ2-3; TRBD2 matches 8 bases. Per the germline V gene, CDR1 is SGHDT and CDR2 is YYEEEE. The CDR3 totals 14 residues. Trimming at V came to 6 bases and at J to 2 bases, leaving 5 bases not matched to a gene. CDR3: CASNQRGTTDTQYF. DNA for the CDR3: TGTGCCAGCAATCAGCGGGGGACCACAGATACGCAGTATTTT.

In its sample, this clone was seen a few times. The chain couples TRBV19 to TRBJ2-1; 11 bases are shared with TRBD1. CDR3 length: 14 residues. The V and J ends lost 4 bases and 10 bases, in that order; junction bases with no gene match: 6. CDR1 is LNHDA, CDR2 SQIVND, per germline (reference sequence). The CDR3 DNA sequence: TGTGCCAGTAGTACGGGACAGGGGGTTTGGGAGCAGTTCTTC. It specifies CASSTGQGVWEQFF.

This clone has more than one count but fewer than ten. This rearrangement joins TRBV9 to TRBJ2-1, with 9 positions matching TRBD2. The CDR3 is made up of 15 amino acids. Looked up from germline, CDR1 is SGDLS and CDR2 is YYNGEE. V was pared by 4 bases and J by 1 base, with 3 bases of the junction left unmatched. CDR3: CASSLGLASYNEQFF. CDR3 coding DNA: TGTGCCAGCAGCCTCGGACTAGCGTCCTACAATGAGCAGTTCTTC. The full variable domain, its missing parts supplied by reference TRBV9 and TRBJ2-1, is DSGVTQTPKHLITATGQRVTLRCSPRSGDLSVYWYQQSLDQGLQFLIQYYNGEERAKGNILERFSAQQFPDLHSELNLSSLELGDSALYFCASSLGLASYNEQFFGPGTRLTVL.

The chain has TRBV6-5 and TRBJ2-7, with D maybe TRBD1 (6 bases). CDR3 size: 14 residues. With 7 bases removed from V and 3 bases from J, the gap between germline ends came to 16 bases. Germline CDR1 MNHEY, CDR2 SVGAGI. The CDR3 here is CASTQGPLRYEQYF. DNA of the CDR3: TGTGCCAGCACACAGGGTCCTCTCCGCTACGAGCAGTACTTC.

The chain combines TRBV12-5 with TRBJ1-2; tentative D call: TRBD1 (5 bases). Germline CDR1 is LGHNT and CDR2 is FRNRAP. CDR3 length: 15 amino acids. Trimming shortened V by 5 bases and J by 6 bases, and 19 bases separated the two germline ends. CDR3 amino acids: CASGPLQGITDGYTF. Written as DNA, the CDR3 is TGTGCTAGTGGTCCACTCCAGGGTATTACTGATGGCTACACCTTC.

The chain uses TRBV2 and TRBJ2-5; 7 bases agree with TRBD2. The germline V gene encodes CDR1 SNHLY and CDR2 FYNNEI. J lost 7 bases, V lost 0 bases, and 8 bases had no gene match. There are 15 residues in the CDR3. CDR3 sequence reads: CASSEAEAGSWTQYF. CDR3 sequence (DNA): TGTGCCAGCAGTGAAGCGGAAGCGGGGTCCTGGACCCAGTACTTC.

The chain joins TRBV19 to TRBJ2-5; 7 nucleotides line up with TRBD2. J was trimmed by 2 bases and V by 6 bases; bases with no gene match: 3. The CDR3 extends over 13 amino acids. Germline CDR1 LNHDA, CDR2 SQIVND (reference sequence). The CDR3 spells CASSSSGQETQYF. The CDR3 region has the DNA TGTGCCAGTAGCTCTAGCGGACAAGAGACCCAGTACTTC.

This clone was counted once. The rearrangement links TRBV24-1 to TRBJ1-5; no reliable D call. Trimming removed 1 base at V and 0 bases at J, with 6 bases between. Germline V gene data show CDR1 as KGHDR and CDR2 as SFDVKD. This CDR3 has 15 amino acids. Here the CDR3 reads CATSDFGSSNQPQHF. The DNA for the CDR3 is TGTGCCACCAGTGATTTTGGCAGTAGCAATCAGCCCCAGCATTTT.

The chain links TRBV6-2 or TRBV6-3 to TRBJ1-1; no firm D call. V lost 0 bases to trimming and J lost 5 bases, with 7 bases between them. The germline V gene has CDR1 MNHEY and CDR2 SVGEGT. The CDR3 loop spans 13 amino acids. For the CDR3, the DNA is TGTGCCAGCAGTTACTCGAGTCGTACTGAAGCTTTCTTT. Its translation: CASSYSSRTEAFF.

The rearrangement uses TRBV19 and TRBJ1-2; 9 nucleotides align to TRBD1. The CDR3 has 17 residues. V lost 5 bases, J lost 1 base, and 11 bases stayed unmatched. CDR1 is LNHDA, CDR2 SQIVND, per germline (reference sequence). The CDR3 region has the DNA TGTGCCAGTAGTCCCCCGGGGACAGGGACGGTTAACTATGGCTACACCTTC. Its translation: CASSPPGTGTVNYGYTF.

This chain joins TRBV7-2 and TRBJ2-7; D is perhaps TRBD2 (6 bases). The CDR3 contains 16 residues. The V end lost 4 bases, the J end lost 2 bases, and 18 bases lay between the germline ends. Germline values: CDR1 SGHTA, CDR2 FQGNSA. DNA for the CDR3: TGTGCCAGCAGCTCCCACGGGACGGGGGTGGCCTACGAGCAGTACTTC. Translation: CASSSHGTGVAYEQYF.